This T cell receptor beta chain was captured in a study of blood T cell repertoires in COVID-19. Repertoires were generated with immunoSEQ multiplex PCR, while TCRdb's copy carries only in-frame clones and drops some. The sample includes approximately 530,000 clones, 85% to 90% of them seen just once. This CDR3 is built from 15 residues. Germline loops: CDR1 SGHNT, CDR2 YYREEE (reference sequence). The V and J ends lost 0 bases and 0 bases respectively, with 7 bases between them. The clonotype was recovered from a woman in her 50s with COVID-19, enrolled during active disease. The source material was peripheral blood. The rearrangement links TRBV5-4 to TRBJ1-3, with unresolved D. The CDR3 spells CASSLGGNSGNTIYF. DNA for the CDR3: TGTGCCAGCAGCTTGGGAGGCAACTCTGGAAACACCATATATTTT.